A single sample gave rise to the 5 T cell receptor beta chains below, sequenced in a study of T-cell reconstitution after alpha-beta-depleted transplantation in children. Unique molecular identifiers featured in how the TCRbeta library was prepared. TCRdb independently ran MiXCR on the PCR reads; one entry per CDR3 protein. Here the sample spans 250,000 or so distinct CDR3 sequences, around 8% being singletons. The source material was PBMCs, mostly from graft donor cells, sampled 180 days after TCRalphabeta/CD19-depleted stem cell transplant. Receptors originate from a male patient aged 10-17 years who had a stem cell transplant for acute lymphoblastic leukemia, so the T cells may come from the graft donor.

Concerning this clonotype itself: This could be a read error, since a much larger clone is one nucleotide away. V gene TRBV20-1 combines with J gene TRBJ2-7; no clear D gene. Trimming removed 3 bases from V and 5 bases from J, with 8 bases in between. Germline V gene data show CDR1 as DFQATT and CDR2 as SNEGSKA (reference sequence). The CDR3 contains 11 residues. CDR3 in amino acids: CSASDGDEQYF. In nucleotides, the CDR3 is TGCAGTGCTAGTGATGGGGACGAGCAGTACTTC.

The table lists this clonotype with many counts. The chain recombines TRBV3-1 with TRBJ1-1, with unresolved D. In germline, CDR1 is LGHDT, CDR2 YNNKEL (reference sequence). Trimming removed 4 bases at V and 1 base at J, with 7 bases between. This CDR3 contains 13 residues. CDR3 region: CASSPWANTEAFF. CDR3 coding DNA: TGTGCCAGCAGCCCTTGGGCGAACACTGAAGCTTTCTTT.

This clonotype was detected ten times or more. The gene calls are TRBV7-3 and TRBJ2-7, with a tentative D call TRBD2 (7 bases). Germline lookup yields CDR1 SGHTA and CDR2 FQGTGA. The CDR3 consists of 13 residues. V dropped 5 bases and J dropped 6 bases, with 14 bases sitting between them. This chain's CDR3 is CASSPRGGGEQYF. The CDR3, as DNA: TGTGCCAGCAGCCCTAGAGGGGGGGGCGAGCAGTACTTC. Looking up the rest from reference TRBV7-3 and TRBJ2-7 gives the full variable domain: GAGVSQTPSNKVTEKGKYVELRCDPISGHTALYWYRQSLGQGPEFLIYFQGTGAADDSGLPNDRFFAVRPEGSVSTLKIQRTERGDSAVYLCASSPRGGGEQYFGPGTRLTVT.

The J gene is TRBJ1-1, the V gene TRBV13; 8 nucleotides agree with TRBD1. The CDR3 has 15 amino acids. The trim removed 0 bases at V and 7 bases at J, leaving 7 bases unmatched. Per germline, CDR1 PRHDT and CDR2 FYEKMQ (reference sequence). CDR3 sequence reads: CASSLGTGVGGEAFF. The CDR3 nucleotides are TGTGCCAGCAGCTTAGGGACAGGGGTTGGGGGTGAAGCTTTCTTT.

Ten or more counts support this clonotype. The gene calls are TRBV7-2 and TRBJ1-5; 7 bases line up with TRBD1. V lost 3 bases to trimming and J lost 2 bases; unmatched junction nucleotides: 4. The CDR3 is 15 residues long. CDR1 and CDR2 from the germline V gene are SGHTA and FQGNSA. CDR3 sequence: CASSLDRRGNQPQHF. In DNA, the CDR3 is TGTGCCAGCAGCTTGGACAGGAGGGGCAATCAGCCCCAGCATTTT.